This TCR beta chain was recorded in a study of T cells of healthy individuals. CDR3 length equals 14 residues. The J segment lost 7 bases and the V segment lost 4 bases, leaving 6 bases of the junction unmatched. Germline V gene sequence: CDR1 SGHRS, CDR2 YFSETQ. This clonotype was seen more than once but under ten times. TCRdb reanalysed the 5' RACE reads using MiXCR and keeps one entry per CDR3 protein. The sample carries approximately 50,000 distinct CDR3 sequences, roughly 14% recorded once. This TCR came from a human donor in good health. V gene TRBV5-1 combines with J gene TRBJ1-2; 11 bases map to TRBD1. The CDR3 here is CASSPGQGVSGYTF. CDR3 nucleotide sequence: TGCGCCAGCAGCCCGGGACAGGGGGTTTCTGGCTACACCTTC.